The 3 T cell receptor beta chains listed next were all sequenced from one sample in a study of shared clonotypes between healthy human individuals. Sequencing was performed with immunoSEQ multiplex PCR; in TCRdb, only in-frame clones are kept and a portion is missing. The table records 490,000 or so clones, roughly 85% of them present only once. The sample comprised PBMCs. All receptors derive from a woman aged 40 to 50 in good health. Some clones in this sample may be carry-over from other donors' samples.

This rearrangement joins TRBV28 to TRBJ2-5, with 7 nucleotides matching TRBD1. This CDR3 contains 13 residues. Germline assignment: CDR1 MDHEN and CDR2 SYDVKM. Trimming removed 6 bases from V and 5 bases from J; junction bases left unmatched: 6. CDR3 region: CASRPQGRETQYF. The DNA for the CDR3 is TGTGCCAGCAGGCCACAGGGGCGGGAGACCCAGTACTTC. Based on the CDR3 plus reference TRBV28 and TRBJ2-5, the full variable domain is DVKVTQSSRYLVKRTGEKVFLECVQDMDHENMFWYRQDPGLGLRLIYFSYDVKMKEKGDIPEGYSVSREKKERFSLILESASTNQTSMYLCASRPQGRETQYFGPGTRLLVL.

V and J are TRBV18 and TRBJ2-7; D might be TRBD1 (5 bases). Germline V gene data show CDR1 as KGHSH and CDR2 as LQKENI. V lost 5 bases, J lost 4 bases, and 9 bases lay in between. The CDR3 consists of 12 residues. The chain's CDR3 is CASSSQGYEQYF. The CDR3 DNA sequence: TGTGCCAGCTCATCCCAGGGTTACGAGCAGTACTTC.

The chain carries TRBV5-1 and TRBJ1-3; no clear D gene. This CDR3 has 15 residues. CDR1 and CDR2 from the germline V gene are SGHRS and YFSETQ. The ends were cut back, 0 bases at V and 0 bases at J, with 7 bases in the middle. In nucleotides, the CDR3 is TGCGCCAGCAGCTTGGACGGTGACTCTGGAAACACCATATATTTT. Translation gives CASSLDGDSGNTIYF.